This T cell receptor (beta chain) was identified during a study of T cell responses to AZD1222 COVID-19 vaccine. Looking at the study overall: Pooling covered second doses at about 4 or about 12 weeks. Whole-study findings and limits: With two AZD1222 doses given, Spike-specific TCR breadth and depth both rose. Baseline seropositivity occurred in only six AZD1222 recipients. In all cases, repertoires were sampled only after the peak T cell response.

This clone occurred once. What it recognizes is unknown. Clones were sequenced by immunoSEQ multiplex PCR, and TCRdb holds only the in-frame ones, with some missing. The sample holds 90,000 or so clones, over 75% seen once. Source: peripheral blood, taken on day 0 of AZD1222 vaccination. The TCR was taken from an adult in good health.

CDR3 in amino acids: CASSEHGYTYEQYF. Written as DNA, the CDR3 is TGTGCCAGCAGTGAACACGGCTATACCTACGAGCAGTACTTC. The chain couples TRBV2 to TRBJ2-7; D unresolved. Trimming removed 2 bases from V and 2 bases from J, with 10 bases in between. This CDR3 region has 14 residues. CDR1 is SNHLY and CDR2 is FYNNEI in the germline V gene.